The 27 T cell receptor beta chains in this list originate from one sample, sequenced in a study of beta chain features in type 1 diabetes (dated by TCRdb to about 2018). The full study reports these points: Type 1 diabetes patients showed a moderate but significant shortening of TCRB CDR3 length in all four CD4+ subsets.

The protocol used for the library was the immunoSEQ multiplex PCR assay. The entire isolated RNA was reverse transcribed using the High Capacity cDNA Reverse Transcription Kit, and thus expressed TCRB transcripts were sequenced. This immuneACCESS table, as held by TCRdb, lists in-frame sequences with V and J called but not all clones. Of the missing ones, under half trace to an unresolved V gene in checked studies; the others have no known cause. The sample table holds 120,000 or so clones, of which around 16% were seen once. The ten largest clones add up to roughly 2.6% of the sample. No cognate antigen is known for these TCRs. The material sequenced was central memory CD4+ T cells from blood. All receptors derive from a man younger than 35 with type 1 diabetes.

Only a few counts were recorded for this clone. This chain uses TRBV5-4 with TRBJ2-2; D perhaps matches TRBD2 (5 bases). Deletions cut 5 bases from V and 6 bases from J, with 17 bases between. Germline V gene lookup returns CDR1 SGHNT and CDR2 YYREEE (reference sequence). The CDR3 length is 15 residues. The CDR3 bases are TGTGCCAGCAGGTGGGAACTAGACGACCCCGGGGAGCTGTTTTTT. It specifies CASRWELDDPGELFF.

The chain recombines TRBV2 with TRBJ2-1; D remains unclear. This CDR3 comprises 11 residues. V was trimmed by 4 bases and J by 7 bases, leaving 5 bases between them. Looked up from germline, CDR1 is SNHLY and CDR2 is FYNNEI. The CDR3 loop reads CASSAVNEQFF. The DNA for the CDR3 is TGTGCCAGCAGTGCGGTGAATGAGCAGTTCTTC.

The rearrangement links TRBV5-1 to TRBJ2-5; D unclear. CDR1 is SGHRS, CDR2 YFSETQ, per germline. V was pared by 2 bases and J by 1 base, with 18 bases between. This CDR3 contains 17 residues. CDR3: CASSFLTPTILQETQYF. The CDR3 DNA reads as TGCGCCAGCAGCTTTTTAACGCCCACCATCCTCCAAGAGACCCAGTACTTC.

The gene calls are TRBV15 and TRBJ1-1; a weak D match, TRBD1 (5 bases). The germline V gene has CDR1 LNHNV and CDR2 YYDKDF (reference sequence). Trimming left V 0 bases short and J 0 bases short, with 8 bases between. The CDR3 totals 15 residues. CDR3 sequence reads: CATSREGRVNTEAFF. DNA of the CDR3: TGTGCCACCAGCAGAGAGGGCAGGGTGAACACTGAAGCTTTCTTT.

V is TRBV5-1 and J is TRBJ2-7, with D possibly TRBD1 on 6 matching bases. Trimming took off 2 bases at V and 7 bases at J, with 16 bases between the two ends. The CDR3 is 14 residues long. Germline CDR1 SGHRS, CDR2 YFSETQ. CDR3 DNA: TGCGCCAGCAGCTTAGACAGGCCCGACGTAGAGCAGTACTTC. Translation: CASSLDRPDVEQYF.

This chain joins TRBV7-6 and TRBJ1-6, with 10 bases that match TRBD1. Germline assignment: CDR1 SGHVS and CDR2 FNYEAQ. V lost 5 bases, J lost 10 bases, and 8 bases stayed unmatched. The CDR3 contains 15 residues. The CDR3 protein is CASSQQGQGESPLHF. The CDR3 DNA is TGTGCCAGCAGCCAACAAGGACAGGGGGAGTCACCCCTCCACTTT.

Turning to this clone: The sample carries other DNA sequences with the same CDR3. This chain connects TRBV18 to TRBJ2-5, with a possible D match to TRBD2 (5 bases). The length of the CDR3 is 13 residues. Germline CDR1 and CDR2: KGHSH and LQKENI. V lost 2 bases and J lost 5, with 9 bases in between. CDR3 nucleotides: TGTGCCAGCTCACCAACGACGGGGGAGACCCAGTACTTC. Its protein product is CASSPTTGETQYF.

This clone was observed at least ten times. The chain links TRBV7-2 to TRBJ1-1; TRBD1 matches at 8 bases. In germline, CDR1 is SGHTA, CDR2 FQGNSA. V was clipped by 3 bases and J by 2 bases; unmatched bases: 2. The CDR3 extends over 14 amino acids. The CDR3 DNA reads TGTGCCAGCAGCTTCGACAGGGGCAACACTGAAGCTTTCTTT. Protein sequence: CASSFDRGNTEAFF.

This clone was picked up a small number of times. The chain combines TRBV10-2 with TRBJ2-7, with 8 bases matching TRBD2. The CDR3 extends over 17 amino acids. The trim removed 2 bases at V and 3 bases at J, leaving 12 bases unmatched. The germline gives CDR1 WSHSY, CDR2 SAAADI. The CDR3 here is CASSEVGRGPFDYEQYF. CDR3 nucleotides: TGCGCCAGCAGTGAGGTCGGGAGGGGACCCTTCGACTACGAGCAGTACTTC.

This clone was detected a few times. V and J are TRBV29-1 and TRBJ2-3; 8 positions match TRBD2. The CDR3 runs to 14 residues. After removal of 6 bases from V and 0 bases from J, the junction contained 5 bases not matched to a gene. Germline lookup yields CDR1 SQVTM and CDR2 ANQGSEA. The DNA for the CDR3 is TGCAGCGTCGGGGGGGCGGGAAGCACAGATACGCAGTATTTT. Protein product: CSVGGAGSTDTQYF.

The J gene is TRBJ2-3, the V gene TRBV4-1; D gene unclear. CDR3 size: 13 residues. The ends were cut back, 4 bases at V and 1 base at J, with 6 bases in the middle. Germline loops: CDR1 MGHRA, CDR2 YSYEKL. The CDR3 here is CASSLEGTDTQYF. CDR3 DNA: TGCGCCAGCAGCCTGGAAGGCACAGATACGCAGTATTTT.

This clone was seen many times. The V call is TRBV5-4, the J call TRBJ1-1; 7 bases are a match to TRBD1. V was clipped by 4 bases and J by 6 bases; unmatched bases: 15. Looked up from germline, CDR1 is SGHNT and CDR2 is YYREEE (reference sequence). The CDR3 runs to 16 residues. CDR3 sequence reads: CASSTRLTGEMPEAFF. The CDR3 nucleotides read TGTGCCAGCAGCACACGCCTTACAGGGGAGATGCCTGAAGCTTTCTTT.

This clone was detected only a few times. This sequence joins TRBV10-3 and TRBJ2-5; D gene ambiguous. V was clipped by 6 bases and J by 2 bases, with 13 bases between them. The CDR3 runs to 14 residues. Germline CDR1 is ENHRY and CDR2 is SYGVKD. The CDR3 nucleotides are TGTGCCATCAGGTCGGAGCCTATTCAAGAGACCCAGTACTTC. This encodes CAIRSEPIQETQYF.

This clone has a handful of counts. This chain joins TRBV4-1 and TRBJ1-1; D unclear. The CDR3 runs 14 residues. Germline values: CDR1 MGHRA, CDR2 YSYEKL. CDR3 region: CASAAWHGNTEAFF. CDR3 DNA: TGCGCTTCAGCAGCATGGCACGGAAACACTGAAGCTTTCTTT.

This clone turned up a few times. The V and J genes are TRBV30 and TRBJ2-7, with a weak D call TRBD2 (7 bases). Per germline, CDR1 GTSNPN and CDR2 SVGIG (reference sequence). This CDR3 has 13 residues. Trimming took off 4 bases at V and 5 bases at J, with 15 bases between the two ends. The CDR3 nucleotides read TGTGCCTGGAAGGGGGGGGGAGGGAACGAGCAGTACTTC. Residues: CAWKGGGGNEQYF. Variable domain in full (rest from reference TRBV30 and TRBJ2-7): SQTIHQWPATLVQPVGSPLSLECTVEGTSNPNLYWYRQAAGRGLQLLFYSVGIGQISSEVPQNLSASRPQDRQFILSSKKLLLSDSGFYLCAWKGGGGNEQYFGPGTRLTVT.

This clone was recorded only once. This sequence joins TRBV9 and TRBJ2-1, with 14 bases aligning to TRBD2. Germline CDR1 SGDLS, CDR2 YYNGEE. This CDR3 region has 20 residues. Trimming removed 0 bases from V and 0 bases from J; junction bases left unmatched: 8. The CDR3 nucleotides are TGTGCCAGCAGCGTAGCAGAGACTAGCGGGAGGGGCAGCTCCTACAATGAGCAGTTCTTC. Translation: CASSVAETSGRGSSYNEQFF. Full variable domain (rest looked up from reference TRBV9 and TRBJ2-1): DSGVTQTPKHLITATGQRVTLRCSPRSGDLSVYWYQQSLDQGLQFLIQYYNGEERAKGNILERFSAQQFPDLHSELNLSSLELGDSALYFCASSVAETSGRGSSYNEQFFGPGTRLTVL.

The V and J genes are TRBV5-4 and TRBJ2-7; 8 nucleotides match TRBD2. CDR1 is SGHNT and CDR2 is YYREEE in the germline V gene (reference sequence). The junction had 9 bases not matched to a gene; V was cut back by 9 bases and J by 1 base. CDR3 length: 14 amino acids. This chain's CDR3 is CATSQSGGSYEQYF. Here the CDR3 DNA reads TGTGCCACCTCCCAAAGCGGGGGTTCCTACGAGCAGTACTTC.

The V gene is TRBV11-2, the J gene TRBJ2-5, with D unclear. V was clipped by 4 bases and J by 10 bases, with 10 bases between them. Germline CDR1 is SGHAT and CDR2 is FQNNGV. This CDR3 is 11 amino acids long. CDR3 bases: TGTGCCAGCAGCTCGCAGTTGGACCAGTACTTC. Translation gives CASSSQLDQYF.

The rearrangement joins TRBV2 to TRBJ2-3, with 10 bases that match TRBD2. The germline gives CDR1 SNHLY, CDR2 FYNNEI. With V trimmed by 0 bases and J by 3 bases, 0 bases remained unmatched. This CDR3 is built from 15 residues. The CDR3 coding sequence is TGTGCCAGCAGTGAAGCACTAGCGGGAACAGATACGCAGTATTTT. It encodes CASSEALAGTDTQYF.

This sequence joins TRBV4-3 and TRBJ2-1, with 9 bases aligning to TRBD2. The germline gives CDR1 LGHNA, CDR2 YSLEER. Trimming removed 0 bases from V and 0 bases from J; junction bases left unmatched: 3. The CDR3 runs 17 residues. The CDR3 region has the DNA TGCGCCAGCAGCCAAGAGAGCGGGAGGAGCTCCTACAATGAGCAGTTCTTC. Translated, it gives CASSQESGRSSYNEQFF.

J is TRBJ2-1 and V is TRBV7-9; the D is unclear. The CDR3 loop spans 12 amino acids. The germline gives CDR1 SEHNR, CDR2 FQNEAQ (reference sequence). Trimming left V 0 bases short and J 13 bases short, with 10 bases between. CDR3 bases: TGTGCCAGCAGCTTAGCGGCGGACCGACAGTTCTTC. Translation: CASSLAADRQFF.

The gene calls are TRBV11-2 and TRBJ2-5, with D maybe TRBD1 (6 bases). Germline V lookup: CDR1 SGHAT, CDR2 FQNNGV. V was clipped by 0 bases and J by 3 bases, with 8 bases between them. The CDR3 sequence is 14 residues long. CDR3 loop: CASSLDAGEETQYF. The CDR3 region has the DNA TGTGCCAGCAGCTTAGATGCAGGGGAAGAGACCCAGTACTTC. The full variable domain, rest sourced from reference TRBV11-2 and TRBJ2-5, is EAGVAQSPRYKIIEKRQSVAFWCNPISGHATLYWYQQILGQGPKLLIQFQNNGVVDDSQLPKDRFSAERLKGVDSTLKIQPAKLEDSAVYLCASSLDAGEETQYFGPGTRLLVL.

The rearrangement joins TRBV28 to TRBJ2-7; 11 nucleotides match TRBD2. This CDR3 has 15 residues. Germline lookup yields CDR1 MDHEN and CDR2 SYDVKM. Trimming removed 6 bases from V and 5 bases from J; junction bases left unmatched: 9. The CDR3 nucleotides read TGTGCCAGCAGCCCTCAGACTAGCGGGGTCCACGAGCAGTACTTC. Translating it yields CASSPQTSGVHEQYF.

This chain uses TRBV2 with TRBJ2-1, with D perhaps matching TRBD1 (5 bases). CDR3 length: 14 amino acids. Germline lookup yields CDR1 SNHLY and CDR2 FYNNEI. Trimming cost V 10 bases and J 10 bases, with 23 bases left between them. CDR3 in amino acids: CAISEMTALREQFF. In DNA, the CDR3 is TGTGCCATCTCTGAGATGACAGCGTTAAGGGAGCAGTTCTTC.

This clone was seen a handful of times. The V and J genes are TRBV12-5 and TRBJ2-2; D gene ambiguous. The length of the CDR3 is 12 residues. V dropped 3 bases and J dropped 3 bases, with 2 bases sitting between them. Germline lookup yields CDR1 LGHNT and CDR2 FRNRAP. The CDR3 protein is CASGLDTGELFF. The CDR3 DNA sequence: TGTGCTAGTGGTTTAGACACCGGGGAGCTGTTTTTT. Variable domain in full (rest from reference TRBV12-5 and TRBJ2-2): DARVTQTPRHKVTEMGQEVTMRCQPILGHNTVFWYRQTMMQGLELLAYFRNRAPLDDSGMPKDRFSAEMPDATLATLKIQPSEPRDSAVYFCASGLDTGELFFGEGSRLTVL.

This chain joins TRBV6-6 and TRBJ2-5, with 8 bases aligning to TRBD2. After removal of 2 bases from V and 5 bases from J, the junction contained 7 bases not matched to a gene. This CDR3 contains 15 residues. Germline V gives CDR1 MNHNY, CDR2 SVGAGI (reference sequence). CDR3 sequence (DNA): TGTGCCAGCAGTTACGAGGCGGGGGGCGGTGAGACCCAGTACTTC. Translating gives CASSYEAGGGETQYF.

This clone was detected a few times. The rearrangement joins TRBV9 to TRBJ2-5; D not resolved. V lost 4 bases and J 3 bases, leaving 13 bases between the germline ends. Germline lookup yields CDR1 SGDLS and CDR2 YYNGEE. CDR3 length equals 14 residues. The CDR3 spells CASSSSSRKETQYF. For the CDR3, the DNA is TGTGCCAGCAGCAGCTCGTCCAGGAAAGAGACCCAGTACTTC.